This TCR beta chain was recorded in a study of blood T cells in healthy people across ages. The individuals who served as donors were healthy Caucasians living in Russia, aged roughly 6 to 95. The authors extracted at least 5 micrograms of total RNA per sample. A sample-barcoded 5' primer and a J-beta primer mix were used in a second PCR of roughly 7 to 11 cycles. TCRdb passed the 5' RACE reads through MiXCR, listing each CDR3 protein once. Here the sample spans approximately 1.5 million distinct CDR3 sequences, approximately 32% being singletons. Germline values: CDR1 MNHEY, CDR2 SMNVEV (reference sequence). CDR3 length: 18 amino acids. V shed 5 bases and J shed 5 bases, with 24 bases lying between them.

What was sequenced was blood. This receptor was obtained from a woman in her thirties in good health. The J gene is TRBJ1-4, the V gene TRBV27, with D unclear. The CDR3 DNA follows: TGTGCCAGCAGTCCCCCTGCCCAAAGACCGGAAAGGAATGAAAAACTGTTTTTT. Residues: CASSPPAQRPERNEKLFF.